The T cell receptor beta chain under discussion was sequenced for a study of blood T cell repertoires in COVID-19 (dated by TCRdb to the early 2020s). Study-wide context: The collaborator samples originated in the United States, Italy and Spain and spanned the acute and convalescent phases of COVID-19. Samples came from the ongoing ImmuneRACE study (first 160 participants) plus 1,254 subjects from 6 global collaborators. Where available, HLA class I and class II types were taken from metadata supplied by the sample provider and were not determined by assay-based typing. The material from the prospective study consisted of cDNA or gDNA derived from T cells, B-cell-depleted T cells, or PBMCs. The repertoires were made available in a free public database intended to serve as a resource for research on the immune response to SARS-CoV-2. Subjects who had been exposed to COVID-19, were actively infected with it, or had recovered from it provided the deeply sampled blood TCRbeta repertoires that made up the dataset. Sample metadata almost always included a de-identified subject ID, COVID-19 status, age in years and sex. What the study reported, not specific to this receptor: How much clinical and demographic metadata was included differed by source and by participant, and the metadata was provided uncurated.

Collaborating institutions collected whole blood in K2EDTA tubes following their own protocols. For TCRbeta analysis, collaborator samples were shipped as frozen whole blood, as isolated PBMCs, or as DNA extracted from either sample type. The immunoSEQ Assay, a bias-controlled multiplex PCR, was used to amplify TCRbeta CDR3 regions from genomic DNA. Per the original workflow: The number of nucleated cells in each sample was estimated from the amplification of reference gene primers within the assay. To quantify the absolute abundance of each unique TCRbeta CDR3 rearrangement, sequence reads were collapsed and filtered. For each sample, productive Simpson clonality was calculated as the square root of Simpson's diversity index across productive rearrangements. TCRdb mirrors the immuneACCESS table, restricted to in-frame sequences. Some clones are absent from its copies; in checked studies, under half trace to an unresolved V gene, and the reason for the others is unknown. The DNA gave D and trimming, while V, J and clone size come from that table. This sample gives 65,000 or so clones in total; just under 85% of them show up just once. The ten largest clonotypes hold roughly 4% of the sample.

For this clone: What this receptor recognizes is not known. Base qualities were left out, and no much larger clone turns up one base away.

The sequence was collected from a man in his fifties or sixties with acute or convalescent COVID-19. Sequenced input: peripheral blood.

The CDR3 protein sequence reads: CASSPLGGLNEQFF. The sequence in DNA is TGTGCCAGCTCTCCCCTAGGGGGTTTGAATGAGCAGTTCTTC. The chain couples TRBV18 to TRBJ2-1; D gene: possibly TRBD1, on 6 matching bases. The CDR1 and CDR2 encoded by the germline V gene are KGHSH and LQKENI. V gives up 6 bases and J gives up 7 bases, and the segment between their germline ends measures 16 bases. Measured from the cysteine to the phenylalanine, the CDR3 is 14 residues long. The DNA shown is the 42-base CDR3, in frame from base 1.